Listed here are 13 T cell receptor beta chains from one sample, sequenced in a study of blood T cell repertoires in COVID-19 (dated by TCRdb to between 2020 and 2021). Libraries came from the immunoSEQ multiplex PCR assay. The clones in this table, taken by TCRdb from immuneACCESS, are in-frame only. Not every clone is retained; where verified, under half of the shortfall comes from an unresolved V gene, and the cause of the rest is unknown. Here the sample has approximately 160,000 clones; 80% to 90% occur a single time. The ten largest clones capture approximately 8% of the sample. The source material was PBMCs or T cells enriched from blood (not recorded which). The origin of the receptors is a woman in her 50s who had recovered from COVID-19.

This clone came up once. Here the CDR3 DNA reads TGTGCCAGCAGCGTAGCGGACAGGGGTGGAAACACCATATATTTT. It specifies CASSVADRGGNTIYF. This sequence joins TRBV9 and TRBJ1-3; TRBD1 matches at 9 bases. This CDR3 contains 15 residues. V shed 0 bases and J 3 bases; nucleotides not matched to a gene: 1. Germline V gene data show CDR1 as SGDLS and CDR2 as YYNGEE.

The chain links TRBV6-1 to TRBJ1-4, with 8 bases lining up with TRBD1. Germline V gives CDR1 MNHNS, CDR2 SASEGT. The ends lost 3 bases at V and 0 bases at J; junction bases unmatched: 9. The CDR3 runs 18 residues. The CDR3 loop reads CASSERLGQGATNEKLFF. The CDR3 nucleotides read TGTGCCAGCAGTGAGCGGCTAGGACAGGGTGCAACTAATGAAAAACTGTTTTTT.

The chain employs TRBV25-1 and TRBJ1-1, with a possible D match to TRBD1 (6 bases). V was clipped by 3 bases and J by 4 bases, with 15 bases between them. CDR3 length: 15 residues. Germline-derived CDR1 and CDR2 are MGHDK and SYGVNS. Written as DNA, the CDR3 is TGTGCCAGCAGTGACCCGGACAGATGGGGCACTGAAGCTTTCTTT. This sequence encodes CASSDPDRWGTEAFF.

The chain is built from TRBV28 and TRBJ2-5; weak D call: TRBD1 (7 bases). Trimming cost V 5 bases and J 5 bases, with 15 bases left between them. The CDR3 loop spans 14 amino acids. CDR1 MDHEN and CDR2 SYDVKM come from the germline V gene. CDR3 in DNA: TGTGCCAGCAGTAAAGGGGGCGGAGGGGAGACCCAGTACTTC. Amino acid sequence: CASSKGGGGETQYF.

This clone was detected only once. The chain links TRBV3-1 (or the pseudogene TRBV3-2) to TRBJ2-2; maybe TRBD2 (6 bases). CDR3 length equals 16 residues. V was shortened by 1 base and J by 0 bases, with 9 bases between the two germline ends. Germline V gene sequence: CDR1 LGHDT, CDR2 YNNKEL (reference sequence). The CDR3 here is CASSQAAGTNTGELFF. In DNA, the CDR3 is TGTGCCAGCAGCCAAGCTGCGGGAACGAACACCGGGGAGCTGTTTTTT.

This clone was recorded once. The rearrangement links TRBV6-2 or TRBV6-3 to TRBJ2-7; tentative D call: TRBD2 (6 bases). The V gene lost 6 bases and the J gene lost 4 bases, with 16 bases spanning the gap. Germline V gene lookup returns CDR1 MNHEY and CDR2 SVGEGT. The CDR3 is 14 amino acids. The CDR3 DNA follows: TGTGCCAGCAGCGGGCCTTTTGGACTATACGAGCAGTACTTC. Translation gives CASSGPFGLYEQYF.

The CDR3 region is CASSSAIRGSGNTIYF. DNA for the CDR3: TGTGCCAGCAGCTCCGCAATCCGGGGGTCTGGAAACACCATATATTTT. The rearrangement uses TRBV7-2 and TRBJ1-3; perhaps TRBD1 as D (5 bases). Trimming took 4 bases from V and 1 from J, leaving 14 bases between them. The CDR3 contains 16 residues. Germline lookup yields CDR1 SGHTA and CDR2 FQGNSA.

V is TRBV5-1 and J is TRBJ2-6; TRBD1 matches 8 bases. Germline CDR1 and CDR2: SGHRS and YFSETQ. This CDR3 is 18 amino acids long. The junction had 10 bases not matched to a gene; V was cut back by 5 bases and J by 0 bases. The CDR3: CASREQDRVHSGANVLTF. CDR3 nucleotides: TGCGCCAGCAGAGAACAGGACAGGGTCCACTCTGGGGCCAACGTCCTGACTTTC.

This rearrangement joins TRBV14 to TRBJ2-1, with TRBD2 matching over 12 bases. V lost 7 bases and J lost 7; bases outside the gene matches: 2. Germline V gives CDR1 SGHDN, CDR2 FVKESK. CDR3 size: 13 residues. Here the CDR3 DNA reads TGTGCCAGCAAAACTAGCGGGAGGAATGAGCAGTTCTTC. This translates into CASKTSGRNEQFF.

V usage is TRBV3-1 (or the pseudogene TRBV3-2) and J usage is TRBJ2-1, with a possible D match to TRBD2 (6 bases). Trimming left V 1 base short and J 7 bases short, with 14 bases between. Germline values: CDR1 LGHDT, CDR2 YNNKEL (reference sequence). The CDR3 consists of 15 residues. CDR3 region: CASSQAGWAGNEQFF. CDR3 DNA sequence: TGTGCCAGCAGCCAAGCAGGTTGGGCGGGGAATGAGCAGTTCTTC.

The chain links TRBV24-1 to TRBJ1-2, with 7 bases matching TRBD1. The CDR3 spans 13 residues. The V and J ends lost 2 bases and 9 bases, in that order; junction bases with no gene match: 5. The germline V gene has CDR1 KGHDR and CDR2 SFDVKD. The CDR3 nucleotides are TGTGCCACCAGTGATTCCACAGGGGCGCGCTACACCTTC. Translating it yields CATSDSTGARYTF.

This chain links TRBV7-2 with TRBJ2-5; D is perhaps TRBD2 (7 bases). The germline V gene has CDR1 SGHTA and CDR2 FQGNSA. This CDR3 has 13 residues. Deletions cut 4 bases from V and 5 bases from J, with 11 bases between. CDR3 sequence reads: CASSWGGQETQYF. In DNA form, the CDR3 reads TGTGCCAGCAGCTGGGGGGGGCAGGAGACCCAGTACTTC.

The J gene is TRBJ1-2, the V gene TRBV2; 7 bases agree with TRBD1. Germline values: CDR1 SNHLY, CDR2 FYNNEI. Unmatched junction bases numbered 8, after V lost 6 bases and J lost 4 bases. This CDR3 has 14 amino acids. CDR3 region: CASSIQGFGYGYTF. The CDR3 coding sequence is TGTGCCAGCAGCATACAGGGGTTTGGCTATGGCTACACCTTC.